These 21 T cell receptor beta chains were sequenced from one sample in a study of OX40 agonist ivuxolimab in advanced cancers. TCRdb keeps only in-frame clones here, not all; method: immunoSEQ multiplex PCR. The table includes under 13,000 clones, about two thirds detected once. Here the sequenced sample was CD4+ or CD8+ T cells sorted from blood, taken in a trial of the OX40 agonist ivuxolimab. Every receptor here comes from an adult with an advanced solid tumor such as melanoma, head and neck, liver or kidney cancer.

V gene TRBV7-6 combines with J gene TRBJ2-2; D might be TRBD2 (6 bases). Trimming removed 0 bases at V and 4 bases at J, with 15 bases between. This CDR3 is built from 17 residues. Germline CDR1 and CDR2: SGHVS and FNYEAQ. CDR3 in DNA: TGTGCCAGCAGCTTAGCGCGGGGCTCCGAGTCCACCGGGGAGCTGTTTTTT. It translates to CASSLARGSESTGELFF.

This chain joins TRBV7-9 and TRBJ1-2; D may be TRBD1 (6 bases). The CDR3 totals 11 residues. With 6 bases removed from V and 8 bases from J, the gap between germline ends came to 10 bases. Germline V gives CDR1 SEHNR, CDR2 FQNEAQ (reference sequence). The CDR3: CASSVGGGYTF. CDR3 in DNA: TGTGCCAGCAGTGTGGGGGGCGGCTACACCTTC. The full variable domain, in which reference TRBV7-9 and TRBJ1-2 provide the parts outside the CDR3, is DTGVSQNPRHKITKRGQNVTFRCDPISEHNRLYWYRQTLGQGPEFLTYFQNEAQLEKSRLLSDRFSAERPKGSFSTLEIQRTEQGDSAMYLCASSVGGGYTFGSGTRLTVV.

The V call is TRBV2, the J call TRBJ2-1; the D gene could be TRBD1 or TRBD2 (7 bases each). The CDR3 sequence is 19 residues long. From germline, CDR1 is SNHLY and CDR2 FYNNEI. The V and J ends lost 8 bases and 8 bases respectively, with 34 bases between them. The CDR3 bases are TGTGCCAGCGGCCTAGGGACAGACTTTCAGCGGGACCTCGACGATGAGCAGTTCTTC. This gives the protein CASGLGTDFQRDLDDEQFF.

The chain has TRBV27 and TRBJ2-7, with D possibly matching TRBD2 (6 bases). In germline, CDR1 is MNHEY, CDR2 SMNVEV (reference sequence). Trimming stripped 5 bases from V and 6 bases from J, with 20 bases between. This CDR3 has 15 amino acids. The CDR3 DNA reads TGTGCCAGCAGTCTCGGCGGGGCAGCTTTCGGCGAGCAGTACTTC. It yields the protein CASSLGGAAFGEQYF.

The chain joins TRBV9 to TRBJ2-1, with D unclear. The V and J ends lost 7 bases and 9 bases respectively, with 8 bases between them. The CDR3 is 10 amino acids. Germline V gives CDR1 SGDLS, CDR2 YYNGEE. Written as DNA, the CDR3 is TGTGCCAGCGGAGTGGGTGAGCAGTTCTTC. Amino acids: CASGVGEQFF.

The V gene is TRBV14, the J gene TRBJ1-3; 9 bases match TRBD1. The germline V gene has CDR1 SGHDN and CDR2 FVKESK. After removal of 4 bases from V and 2 bases from J, the junction contained 6 bases not matched to a gene. This CDR3 is 16 amino acids long. CDR3: CASSLLTGGTGNTIYF. The CDR3 DNA is TGTGCCAGCAGCCTTTTGACAGGGGGAACTGGAAACACCATATATTTT.

The V gene is TRBV7-2, the J gene TRBJ1-1; D unresolved. Germline values: CDR1 SGHTA, CDR2 FQGNSA. CDR3 length equals 13 residues. The germline V and J ends were trimmed by 2 bases and 3 bases, with 7 bases remaining between them. CDR3 region: CASSLYEDTEAFF. In DNA form, the CDR3 reads TGTGCCAGCAGCTTATACGAGGACACTGAAGCTTTCTTT.

This clone is a singleton in its sample. The chain has TRBV6-5 and TRBJ1-1; D is perhaps TRBD1 (5 bases). V was trimmed by 2 bases and J by 1 base, leaving 8 bases between them. CDR1 and CDR2 from the germline V gene are MNHEY and SVGAGI. There are 14 residues in the CDR3. The DNA for the CDR3 is TGTGCCAGCAGTTACCAACAGGAGAACACTGAAGCTTTCTTT. Translation: CASSYQQENTEAFF.

The chain links TRBV7-9 to TRBJ2-1; 10 bases match TRBD1. Germline-derived CDR1 and CDR2 are SEHNR and FQNEAQ (reference sequence). The CDR3 is 16 residues long. Unmatched junction bases numbered 8, after V lost 5 bases and J lost 4 bases. CDR3 in DNA: TGTGCCAGCAGCCCCGTGACAGGGGGCAATTACAATGAGCAGTTCTTC. This translates into CASSPVTGGNYNEQFF.

CDR3 bases: TGTGCCAGCAGCGTTGGGACTAGCGTTAACGAGCAGTACTTC. Translating gives CASSVGTSVNEQYF. This chain links TRBV9 with TRBJ2-7; 10 bases line up with TRBD2. The germline CDR1 and CDR2 sequences are SGDLS and YYNGEE. CDR3 size: 14 residues. V was pared by 2 bases and J by 5 bases, with 4 bases of the junction left unmatched.

This chain connects TRBV4-2 to TRBJ2-7; 9 bases are a match to TRBD2. The CDR3 spans 15 residues. V was clipped by 0 bases and J by 5 bases; unmatched bases: 5. Per the germline V gene, CDR1 is LGHNA and CDR2 is YNFKEQ. The CDR3 loop reads CASSQDGSGSDEQYF. The CDR3 bases are TGTGCCAGCAGCCAAGATGGTAGCGGGAGCGACGAGCAGTACTTC.

The chain uses TRBV6-6 and TRBJ2-5, with D possibly TRBD2 on 6 matching bases. Trimming took off 5 bases at V and 4 bases at J, with 17 bases between the two ends. The CDR3 covers 15 residues. Germline assignment: CDR1 MNHNY and CDR2 SVGAGI (reference sequence). The CDR3 region has the DNA TGTGCCAGCAGTCCCTTGCTCGGGAGCGGAGAGACCCAGTACTTC. It yields the protein CASSPLLGSGETQYF.

This chain uses TRBV7-8 with TRBJ2-1, with 9 nucleotides matching TRBD2. Germline CDR1 reads SGHVS; CDR2 reads FQNEAQ. The CDR3 has 16 residues. The ends lost 7 bases at V and 4 bases at J; junction bases unmatched: 11. The CDR3 DNA sequence: TGTGCCAGCACCCATTCGGGGCTAGCGGGATACAATGAGCAGTTCTTC. This encodes CASTHSGLAGYNEQFF.

This clone qualifies as medium-sized. The gene calls are TRBV30 and TRBJ1-2, with 8 bases fitting TRBD1. Trimming took 3 bases from V and 2 from J; bases not matched to a gene: 5. The CDR3 runs 14 residues. Germline assignment: CDR1 GTSNPN and CDR2 SVGIG (reference sequence). The CDR3 DNA reads as TGTGCCTGGAGAGATACAGGGGGGAACTATGGCTACACCTTC. Encoded protein: CAWRDTGGNYGYTF.

V gene TRBV7-2 combines with J gene TRBJ2-7; TRBD2 agrees at 10 bases. In germline, CDR1 is SGHTA, CDR2 FQGNSA. This CDR3 has 14 residues. Trimming cost V 7 bases and J 5 bases; bases outside gene matches: 8. The CDR3 DNA sequence: TGTGCCAGCATCCCGCTAGCGGGAGAGGACGAGCAGTACTTC. This gives the protein CASIPLAGEDEQYF.

The chain links TRBV10-3 to TRBJ1-1; D is perhaps TRBD1 (6 bases). The germline gives CDR1 ENHRY, CDR2 SYGVKD. The CDR3 runs 15 residues. The germline V and J ends were trimmed by 6 bases and 1 base, with 15 bases remaining between them. This CDR3 is CAISLGRGRNTEAFF. For the CDR3, the DNA is TGTGCCATCAGCCTGGGGAGGGGGAGGAACACTGAAGCTTTCTTT.

The chain uses TRBV4-1 and TRBJ1-5; D remains unclear. The length of the CDR3 is 13 residues. Germline lookup yields CDR1 MGHRA and CDR2 YSYEKL. Trimming pared 0 bases from V and 7 bases from J, leaving 7 bases between. The DNA for the CDR3 is TGCGCCAGCAGCCAAGATTCTGGGCAGCCCCAGCATTTT. It codes for CASSQDSGQPQHF.

This chain connects TRBV4-2 to TRBJ2-7; no definite D call. There are 13 residues in the CDR3. The V end was cut by 0 bases, the J end by 0 bases, with 3 bases between. Germline loops: CDR1 LGHNA, CDR2 YNFKEQ. The CDR3 loop is CASSQEGSYEQYF. The CDR3 DNA reads as TGTGCCAGCAGCCAAGAGGGCTCCTACGAGCAGTACTTC.

The chain has TRBV5-5 and TRBJ1-2, with D maybe TRBD1 (6 bases). The germline V gene has CDR1 SGHKS and CDR2 YYEKEE (reference sequence). The CDR3 loop spans 15 amino acids. Trimming stripped 0 bases from V and 3 bases from J, with 12 bases between. CDR3 sequence: CASSLASGADYGYTF. Here the CDR3 DNA reads TGTGCCAGCAGCTTGGCTTCGGGGGCGGACTATGGCTACACCTTC.

The gene calls are TRBV25-1 and TRBJ2-3; 7 bases agree with TRBD2. CDR3 size: 17 residues. CDR1 and CDR2 from the germline V gene are MGHDK and SYGVNS. V gave up 4 bases and J gave up 1 base; unmatched junction bases: 11. The CDR3 loop is CASSVVAAGTGTDTQYF. CDR3 nucleotides: TGTGCCAGCAGTGTTGTAGCAGCGGGGACCGGCACAGATACGCAGTATTTT. Together with reference TRBV25-1 and TRBJ2-3, the CDR3 gives the full variable domain: EADIYQTPRYLVIGTGKKITLECSQTMGHDKMYWYQQDPGMELHLIHYSYGVNSTEKGDLSSESTVSRIRTEHFPLTLESARPSHTSQYLCASSVVAAGTGTDTQYFGPGTRLTVL.

The chain combines TRBV5-1 with TRBJ2-7, with D possibly TRBD2 on 6 matching bases. Germline values: CDR1 SGHRS, CDR2 YFSETQ. The CDR3 extends over 13 amino acids. Trimming took off 4 bases at V and 3 bases at J, with 11 bases between the two ends. DNA of the CDR3: TGCGCCAGCAGCCCGGGACTCTACTACGAGCAGTACTTC. It yields the protein CASSPGLYYEQYF.